This passage covers 27 T cell receptor beta chains from one sample sequenced in a study of CD8 T cells in ankylosing spondylitis. One entry per CDR3 protein, called by TCRdb with MiXCR from the 5' RACE reads. The repertoire has approximately 35,000 distinct CDR3 sequences, roughly 13% of them found once; the top ten carry less than 35%. Sample: synovial fluid, either unsorted or a sorted T cell fraction (not recorded which). The receptors were sampled from a male donor with ankylosing spondylitis.

This clonotype was observed many times. This chain links TRBV20-1 with TRBJ2-7; 10 nucleotides agree with TRBD2. The CDR3 runs 13 residues. Germline CDR1 is DFQATT and CDR2 is SNEGSKA (reference sequence). V dropped 1 base and J dropped 3; count of bases not matched to a gene: 0. The CDR3 DNA follows: TGCAGTGCTAGAGGACTAGCGGGCTACGAGCAGTACTTC. Protein product: CSARGLAGYEQYF.

This chain's CDR3 is CSARDLNFSYNEQFF. The CDR3 region has the DNA TGCAGTGCTAGAGACCTAAATTTCTCCTACAATGAGCAGTTCTTC. V gene TRBV20-1 combines with J gene TRBJ2-1; unclear D gene. Germline V lookup: CDR1 DFQATT, CDR2 SNEGSKA (reference sequence). The germline V and J ends were trimmed by 0 bases and 0 bases, with 9 bases remaining between them. CDR3 length: 15 amino acids.

This clonotype was counted between two and nine times. V is TRBV28 and J is TRBJ1-5; 7 bases agree with TRBD1. The CDR3 loop spans 17 amino acids. Trimming took 3 bases from V and 3 from J; bases not matched to a gene: 11. Per germline, CDR1 MDHEN and CDR2 SYDVKM. CDR3 coding DNA: TGTGCCAGCAGTTTCTTCCGTGGAGGGGGCCTCAATCAGCCCCAGCATTTT. Translating gives CASSFFRGGGLNQPQHF.

V is TRBV6-5 and J is TRBJ2-3; TRBD2 matches 7 bases. Trimming cost V 1 base and J 3 bases; bases outside gene matches: 4. The germline V gene has CDR1 MNHEY and CDR2 SVGAGI. The CDR3 runs 15 residues. The CDR3 sequence is CASSYLGGWTDTQYF. The CDR3, as DNA: TGTGCCAGCAGTTACTTGGGGGGGTGGACAGATACGCAGTATTTT.

This clonotype was seen many times. The chain has TRBV27 and TRBJ2-3; 8 nucleotides agree with TRBD2. The ends lost 7 bases at V and 7 bases at J; junction bases unmatched: 13. CDR3 length: 15 residues. The germline CDR1 and CDR2 sequences are MNHEY and SMNVEV (reference sequence). The CDR3 spells CASTGGGGWEYTQYF. CDR3 coding DNA: TGTGCCAGCACCGGGGGGGGCGGCTGGGAATATACGCAGTATTTT.

This clonotype was counted ten times or more. The chain is built from TRBV28 and TRBJ2-7; D may correspond to TRBD1 or TRBD2 (6 bases each). V dropped 1 base and J dropped 6 bases, with 16 bases sitting between them. CDR3 length: 15 residues. The germline CDR1 and CDR2 sequences are MDHEN and SYDVKM. CDR3 loop: CASSLSRGGLSEQYF. CDR3 coding DNA: TGTGCCAGCAGTTTATCCAGGGGAGGTCTGTCCGAGCAGTACTTC. Full variable domain (remainder filled in from reference TRBV28 and TRBJ2-7): DVKVTQSSRYLVKRTGEKVFLECVQDMDHENMFWYRQDPGLGLRLIYFSYDVKMKEKGDIPEGYSVSREKKERFSLILESASTNQTSMYLCASSLSRGGLSEQYFGPGTRLTVT.

This clonotype was recorded at least ten times. The rearrangement joins TRBV7-8 to TRBJ2-3, with 10 bases aligning to TRBD2. The V segment lost 5 bases and the J segment 1 base; nucleotides outside the gene matches: 6. The CDR3 has 16 residues. The V gene's germline CDR1 is SGHVS and CDR2 FQNEAQ. CDR3 bases: TGTGCCAGCAGCCCCTGGACTAGCGGAGGCACAGATACGCAGTATTTT. It codes for CASSPWTSGGTDTQYF. Drawing the rest from reference TRBV7-8 and TRBJ2-3, the complete variable domain is GAGVSQSPRYKVAKRGQDVALRCDPISGHVSLFWYQQALGQGPEFLTYFQNEAQLDKSGLPSDRFFAERPEGSVSTLKIQRTQQEDSAVYLCASSPWTSGGTDTQYFGPGTRLTVL.

This clonotype was found many times. The CDR3 is CASSDSGTGGDEQFF. DNA for the CDR3: TGTGCCAGCAGTGACTCTGGGACAGGGGGGGATGAGCAGTTCTTC. The chain is built from TRBV6-4 and TRBJ2-1, with 11 positions matching TRBD1. Trimming removed 0 bases from V and 8 bases from J; junction bases left unmatched: 3. This CDR3 has 15 residues. Germline V lookup: CDR1 MRHNA, CDR2 SNTAGT.

This clonotype was found a few times. The chain uses TRBV27 and TRBJ2-7; a possible D gene is TRBD1 (6 bases). Trimming took off 2 bases at V and 2 bases at J, with 13 bases between the two ends. The germline V gene encodes CDR1 MNHEY and CDR2 SMNVEV (reference sequence). The CDR3 spans 15 residues. The CDR3 is CASSLTTGVPYEQYF. The CDR3, as DNA: TGTGCCAGCAGTTTAACGACAGGAGTCCCCTACGAGCAGTACTTC.

V gene TRBV3-1 combines with J gene TRBJ2-7; D is perhaps TRBD1 (6 bases). The V gene lost 1 base and the J gene lost 1 base, with 11 bases spanning the gap. Germline V gives CDR1 LGHDT, CDR2 YNNKEL (reference sequence). There are 15 residues in the CDR3. The CDR3 loop is CASSQGQAPSYEQYF. The CDR3 coding sequence is TGTGCCAGCAGCCAAGGACAGGCGCCTTCCTACGAGCAGTACTTC.

This clonotype was found many times. The chain employs TRBV20-1 and TRBJ2-1; 12 bases agree with TRBD2. The CDR3 is 16 residues long. The V gene end was trimmed by 0 bases and the J gene end by 5 bases; junction bases not matched to a gene: 5. Germline lookup yields CDR1 DFQATT and CDR2 SNEGSKA (reference sequence). The CDR3 DNA sequence: TGCAGTGCTAGAGATCTAGCGGGAGGGGACCACAATGAGCAGTTCTTC. Its translation is CSARDLAGGDHNEQFF.

There are a few counts of this clonotype. The CDR3 reads CASSLGRDTEAFF. The CDR3 region has the DNA TGTGCCAGCAGTTTAGGCAGGGACACTGAAGCTTTCTTT. The V and J genes are TRBV27 and TRBJ1-1; maybe TRBD1 (5 bases). This CDR3 is built from 13 residues. Germline-derived CDR1 and CDR2 are MNHEY and SMNVEV (reference sequence). With 2 bases removed from V and 3 bases from J, the gap between germline ends came to 7 bases.

This clonotype was seen at least ten times. J is TRBJ2-1 and V is TRBV28; 8 positions match TRBD2. Germline assignment: CDR1 MDHEN and CDR2 SYDVKM. The junction had 11 bases not matched to a gene; V was cut back by 5 bases and J by 2 bases. The CDR3 covers 17 residues. CDR3 sequence: CASSQDSLAEAYNEQFF. CDR3 nucleotides: TGTGCCAGCAGTCAGGACTCACTAGCGGAGGCCTACAATGAGCAGTTCTTC.

This clonotype has just a few counts. V gene TRBV7-8 combines with J gene TRBJ1-5; D may be TRBD1 (5 bases). V was shortened by 3 bases and J by 6 bases, with 12 bases between the two germline ends. The CDR3 contains 14 residues. Germline values: CDR1 SGHVS, CDR2 FQNEAQ. CDR3 in DNA: TGTGCCAGCAGCTTTGCGCGGGGCGTTCAGCCCCAGCATTTT. Its protein is CASSFARGVQPQHF. Full variable domain (missing parts from reference TRBV7-8 and TRBJ1-5): GAGVSQSPRYKVAKRGQDVALRCDPISGHVSLFWYQQALGQGPEFLTYFQNEAQLDKSGLPSDRFFAERPEGSVSTLKIQRTQQEDSAVYLCASSFARGVQPQHFGDGTRLSIL.

This clonotype came up a few times. The rearrangement uses TRBV20-1 and TRBJ1-1; D unresolved. Per the germline V gene, CDR1 is DFQATT and CDR2 is SNEGSKA (reference sequence). CDR3 length equals 14 residues. Trimming shortened V by 3 bases and J by 1 base, and 12 bases separated the two germline ends. The CDR3 protein is CSASAGSSNTEAFF. The CDR3 nucleotides are TGCAGTGCTAGTGCTGGATCTTCGAACACTGAAGCTTTCTTT.

V usage is TRBV20-1 and J usage is TRBJ2-1, with 8 bases lining up with TRBD1. After removal of 6 bases from V and 9 bases from J, the junction contained 16 bases not matched to a gene. Germline V gene lookup returns CDR1 DFQATT and CDR2 SNEGSKA (reference sequence). The CDR3 totals 15 residues. The CDR3 bases are TGCAGTGCAAGAACGTTGACAGGGGAAGTGAGTGAGCAGTTCTTC. Translated: CSARTLTGEVSEQFF.

There are many counts of this clonotype. The chain joins TRBV11-1 to TRBJ2-1; the D is unclear. This CDR3 comprises 13 residues. CDR1 is SGHAT, CDR2 FQDESV, per germline (reference sequence). Trimming pared 6 bases from V and 3 bases from J, leaving 9 bases between. The CDR3 DNA reads as TGTGCCAGCAGGGTTGTGGGCTACAATGAGCAGTTCTTC. Protein: CASRVVGYNEQFF.

This chain connects TRBV4-2 to TRBJ1-1, with TRBD1 matching over 7 bases. Germline CDR1 is LGHNA and CDR2 is YNFKEQ. With 4 bases clipped from V and 3 bases from J, the junction kept 8 bases outside the gene matches. CDR3 length: 15 residues. CDR3 in amino acids: CASSRETGTDTEAFF. The CDR3 nucleotides are TGTGCCAGCAGCCGAGAGACAGGGACCGACACTGAAGCTTTCTTT.

V is TRBV27 and J is TRBJ1-2; D possibly corresponds to TRBD1 (5 bases). V lost 6 bases to trimming and J lost 8 bases, with 19 bases between them. Per the germline V gene, CDR1 is MNHEY and CDR2 is SMNVEV (reference sequence). The CDR3 is made up of 14 amino acids. As DNA, the CDR3 is TGTGCCAGCAGAAAGACCGGGGACCTGGGGGGCTACACCTTC. As protein: CASRKTGDLGGYTF.

J is TRBJ2-7 and V is TRBV7-2; D possibly uses TRBD1 or TRBD2 (5 bases each). The CDR3 has 11 residues. Deletions cut 10 bases from V and 7 bases from J, with 14 bases between. Looked up from germline, CDR1 is SGHTA and CDR2 is FQGNSA. The CDR3 sequence: CAKGEGSEQYF. CDR3 in DNA: TGTGCCAAAGGCGAGGGGAGTGAGCAGTACTTC.

Only a few counts were recorded for this clonotype. This chain connects TRBV28 to TRBJ2-1, with D possibly being TRBD1 (5 bases). The CDR3 spans 15 residues. Trimming removed 2 bases at V and 4 bases at J, with 12 bases between. The V gene's germline CDR1 is MDHEN and CDR2 SYDVKM. The CDR3 DNA reads as TGTGCCAGCAGTTTAGGCAGGGCACGGTACAATGAGCAGTTCTTC. Residues: CASSLGRARYNEQFF.

This clonotype showed up many times. The rearrangement joins TRBV27 to TRBJ1-4, with D hard to call. The CDR3 extends over 14 amino acids. Looked up from germline, CDR1 is MNHEY and CDR2 is SMNVEV (reference sequence). The germline V and J ends were trimmed by 3 bases and 8 bases, with 13 bases remaining between them. CDR3: CASSLLTNGEKLFF. The CDR3 nucleotides are TGTGCCAGCAGTTTGTTAACCAACGGGGAAAAACTGTTTTTT. Full variable domain (remainder filled in from reference TRBV27 and TRBJ1-4): EAQVTQNPRYLITVTGKKLTVTCSQNMNHEYMSWYRQDPGLGLRQIYYSMNVEVTDKGDVPEGYKVSRKEKRNFPLILESPSPNQTSLYFCASSLLTNGEKLFFGSGTQLSVL.

This clonotype was detected ten times or more. The chain uses TRBV28 and TRBJ1-5, with D unclear. The CDR3 is made up of 14 amino acids. Germline V lookup: CDR1 MDHEN, CDR2 SYDVKM. V lost 5 bases to trimming and J lost 4 bases, with 12 bases between them. The CDR3 here is CASSDPGSNQPQHF. In nucleotides, the CDR3 is TGTGCCAGCAGTGACCCAGGCTCGAATCAGCCCCAGCATTTT.

Ten or more counts support this clonotype. The chain couples TRBV28 to TRBJ2-1; D remains unclear. Germline V gene sequence: CDR1 MDHEN, CDR2 SYDVKM. The CDR3 runs 13 residues. V lost 3 bases and J lost 6, with 9 bases in between. CDR3 loop: CASSFLSGNEQFF. Written as DNA, the CDR3 is TGTGCCAGCAGTTTCCTCTCGGGCAATGAGCAGTTCTTC.

This clonotype was seen ten or more times. V is TRBV12-3 or TRBV12-4 and J is TRBJ2-7; TRBD1 might be the D (6 bases). The CDR3 totals 14 residues. V gave up 3 bases and J gave up 5 bases, with 14 bases separating them. The CDR3 spells CASSFLGAVDEQYF. Here the CDR3 DNA reads TGTGCCAGCAGTTTTTTGGGGGCAGTCGACGAGCAGTACTTC.

The chain joins TRBV4-2 to TRBJ2-2, with TRBD2 identical over 12 bases. Trimming at V came to 3 bases and at J to 2 bases, leaving 10 bases not matched to a gene. This CDR3 region has 19 residues. Germline-derived CDR1 and CDR2 are LGHNA and YNFKEQ. The CDR3 spells CASSQEASGRALNTGELFF. In DNA, the CDR3 is TGTGCCAGCAGCCAGGAAGCTAGCGGGAGGGCTCTCAACACCGGGGAGCTGTTTTTT.

This clonotype was seen repeatedly, ten times or more. The J gene is TRBJ1-1, the V gene TRBV12-3 or TRBV12-4; no clear D. The CDR3 contains 15 residues. V lost 2 bases to trimming and J lost 0 bases, with 10 bases between them. The CDR3 here is CASSLYNSMNTEAFF. In DNA form, the CDR3 reads TGTGCCAGCAGTTTATATAACAGCATGAACACTGAAGCTTTCTTT.